This TCR beta chain was documented in a study of metastatic and nonmetastatic thyroid tumors. Methods used by the authors: Clinicopathological groups supplied CDR3 differences that were used to build a distant-metastasis classifier for papillary thyroid cancer. With MiXCR, TCRdb reprocessed the PCR reads. TCRdb, rather than the study authors, made the V and J calls. The top ten clones hold roughly a sixth of a sample with some 30,000 clones, around 33% of them seen once. Ahead of thyroid surgery, no patient had received treatment of any kind. This CDR3 contains 15 residues. V was clipped by 2 bases and J by 3 bases; unmatched bases: 5. Per the germline V gene, CDR1 is SGHNT and CDR2 is YYREEE (reference sequence).

This sequence joins TRBV5-4 and TRBJ1-3; 7 bases map to TRBD1. Sequenced sample: tumor tissue. This clonotype was sampled from a female donor with papillary thyroid cancer or a benign thyroid nodule (not recorded which). Some clones in this sample may be carry-over from other donors' samples. DNA of the CDR3: TGTGCCAGCAGCTTTGAGACAGGGATTGGAAACACCATATATTTT. Residues: CASSFETGIGNTIYF.